This TCR beta chain was identified in a study of radiotherapy plus CTLA-4 blockade in lung cancer. General observations from the study: In blood, TCR clones derived from the tumor expanded after radiotherapy plus ipilimumab.

V gave up 0 bases and J gave up 0 bases, with 12 bases separating them. This CDR3 comprises 16 residues. Germline lookup yields CDR1 SEHNR and CDR2 FQNEAQ (reference sequence). About this clone itself: Its antigen is not identified.

People whose metastatic non-small-cell lung cancer was chemo-refractory got focal radiation along with CTLA-4 blockade by ipilimumab. Profiling relied on immunoSEQ multiplex PCR, and the TCRdb table lists in-frame clones only, not all of them. Here the sample spans under 110,000 clones, about 83% being singletons. The sequencing here drew on peripheral blood, taken from a patient treated with radiotherapy plus ipilimumab. The sequence derives from a human donor with non-small cell lung cancer that progressed on radiotherapy plus ipilimumab. Some clones in this sample may be carry-over from other donors' samples. The chain carries TRBV7-9 and TRBJ2-7; D not certain. The CDR3 sequence: CASSLAFTASSYEQYF. The CDR3 bases are TGTGCCAGCAGCTTAGCGTTCACAGCGAGCTCCTACGAGCAGTACTTC.